This T cell receptor (beta chain) was identified in a study of blood T cell repertoires in COVID-19. In the study overall: Sites across the United States, Italy and Spain contributed samples from acute and convalescent COVID-19. PBMCs, B-cell-depleted T cells, or T cells were the source of the cDNA or gDNA that made up the material.

Authors' analysis steps: The assay estimated nucleated cells by amplifying reference gene primers. Assay used: immunoSEQ multiplex PCR; TCRdb lists only in-frame clones, some missing. That table furnishes V, J and clone size, whereas the DNA furnished D and trimming. The profile shows tens of thousands of clones, approximately 80% of them singletons. V shed 1 base and J shed 7 bases, with 11 bases lying between them. The germline V gene has CDR1 MNHNS and CDR2 SASEGT. CDR3 size: 15 residues. The sample consisted of peripheral blood. The V and J genes are TRBV6-1 and TRBJ1-6; no reliable D call. The clonotype was recovered from a human donor in a cohort sampled during active COVID-19. The CDR3 here is CASSEVRGANSPLHF. DNA for the CDR3: TGTGCCAGCAGTGAAGTTCGGGGAGCCAATTCACCCCTCCACTTT.